The sequence of this T cell receptor (beta chain) was determined in a study of cytomegalovirus exposure and HLA in healthy donors. Study observations and caveats: With later analysis, a missense DCLRE1C variant became linked to TCR beta V- and J-gene trimming.

At sampling all donors were nominally healthy, likely with unrecorded immune exposures. Remarks on this clone: Its target is not known.

The PCR was carried out with 60 Vbeta primers and 13 Jbeta primers. In the source study's methods: About 11 million of the 60 million to 80 million unique TCR beta chains counted in a later analysis were shared. Clones were read by immunoSEQ multiplex PCR, and TCRdb kept only the in-frame ones, dropping some. V, J and clone size are those of that table, while D and trimming were read from the DNA. The sample lists 120,000 or so clones; around 80% were seen once. Sequenced: PBMCs. This receptor was obtained from a woman aged 60-70 years in good health and CMV-seropositive.

CDR3 sequence (DNA): TGTGCCTGGAGTCTAGGCCGGGAGGATGAGCAGTTCTTC. It is translated as CAWSLGREDEQFF. The chain joins TRBV30 to TRBJ2-1, with 7 bases that match TRBD2. Germline trimming cut 2 bases from V and 8 bases from J; bases unmatched to any gene: 6. The CDR3 has 13 residues. Per germline, CDR1 GTSNPN and CDR2 SVGIG (reference sequence). The full variable domain, completed using reference TRBV30 and TRBJ2-1, is SQTIHQWPATLVQPVGSPLSLECTVEGTSNPNLYWYRQAAGRGLQLLFYSVGIGQISSEVPQNLSASRPQDRQFILSSKKLLLSDSGFYLCAWSLGREDEQFFGPGTRLTVL.